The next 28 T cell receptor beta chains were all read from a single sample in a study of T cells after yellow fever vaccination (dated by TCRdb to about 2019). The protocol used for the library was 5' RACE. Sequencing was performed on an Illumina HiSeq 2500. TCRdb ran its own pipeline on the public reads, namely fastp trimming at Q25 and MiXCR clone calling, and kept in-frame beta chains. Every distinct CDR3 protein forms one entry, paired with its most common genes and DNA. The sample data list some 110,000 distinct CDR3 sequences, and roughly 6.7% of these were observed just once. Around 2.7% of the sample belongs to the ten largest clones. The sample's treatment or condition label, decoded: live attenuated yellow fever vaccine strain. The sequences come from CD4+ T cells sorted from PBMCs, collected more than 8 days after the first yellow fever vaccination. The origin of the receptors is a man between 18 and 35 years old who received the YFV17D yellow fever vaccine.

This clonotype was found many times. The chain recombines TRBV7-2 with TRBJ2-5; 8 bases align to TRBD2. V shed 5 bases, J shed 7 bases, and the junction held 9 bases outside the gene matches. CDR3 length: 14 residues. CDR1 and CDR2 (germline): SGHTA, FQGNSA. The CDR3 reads CASSPSGTRATQYF. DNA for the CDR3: TGTGCCAGCAGCCCTTCGGGGACTAGGGCGACCCAGTACTTC.

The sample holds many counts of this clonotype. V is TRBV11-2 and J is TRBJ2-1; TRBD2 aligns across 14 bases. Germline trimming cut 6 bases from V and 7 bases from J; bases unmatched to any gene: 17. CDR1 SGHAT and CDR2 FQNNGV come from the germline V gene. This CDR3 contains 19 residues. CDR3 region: CASSLSLGLAGGPRNEQFF. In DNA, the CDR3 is TGTGCCAGCAGTCTAAGTCTTGGACTAGCGGGGGGACCCCGGAATGAGCAGTTCTTC.

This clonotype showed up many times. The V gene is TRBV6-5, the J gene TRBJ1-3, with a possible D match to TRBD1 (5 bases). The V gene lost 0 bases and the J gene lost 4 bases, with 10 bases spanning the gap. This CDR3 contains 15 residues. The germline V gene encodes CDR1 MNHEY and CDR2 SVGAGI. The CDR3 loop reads CASSYSTVGGNTIYF. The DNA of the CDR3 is TGTGCCAGCAGTTACTCGACAGTTGGAGGAAACACCATATATTTT.

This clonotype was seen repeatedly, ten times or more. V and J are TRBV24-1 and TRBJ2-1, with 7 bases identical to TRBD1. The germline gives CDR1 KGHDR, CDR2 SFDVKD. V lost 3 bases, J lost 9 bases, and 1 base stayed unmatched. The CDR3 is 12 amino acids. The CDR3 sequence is CATSDNRGEQFF. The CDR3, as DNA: TGTGCCACCAGTGATAACAGGGGTGAGCAGTTCTTC.

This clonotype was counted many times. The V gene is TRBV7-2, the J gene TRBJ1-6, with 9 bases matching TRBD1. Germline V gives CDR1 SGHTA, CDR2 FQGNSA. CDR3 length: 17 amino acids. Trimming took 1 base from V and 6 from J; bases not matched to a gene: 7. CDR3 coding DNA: TGTGCCAGCAGCTTAGTGGGGACAGGGACCATTAATTCACCCCTCCACTTT. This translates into CASSLVGTGTINSPLHF.

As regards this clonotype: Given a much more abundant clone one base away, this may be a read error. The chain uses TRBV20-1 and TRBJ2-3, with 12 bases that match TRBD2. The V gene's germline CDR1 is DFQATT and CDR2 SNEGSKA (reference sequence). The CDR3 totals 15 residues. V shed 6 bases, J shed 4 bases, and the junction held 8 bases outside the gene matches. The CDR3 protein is CSAIGLAGYADTQYF. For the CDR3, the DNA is TGCAGTGCCATAGGACTAGCGGGGTACGCAGATACGCAGTATTTT.

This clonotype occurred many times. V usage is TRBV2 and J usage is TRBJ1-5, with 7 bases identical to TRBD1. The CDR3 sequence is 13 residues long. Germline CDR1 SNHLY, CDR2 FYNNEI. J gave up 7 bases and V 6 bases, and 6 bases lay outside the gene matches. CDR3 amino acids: CASRSTGNQPQHF. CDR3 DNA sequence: TGTGCCAGCAGATCGACAGGGAACCAGCCCCAGCATTTT.

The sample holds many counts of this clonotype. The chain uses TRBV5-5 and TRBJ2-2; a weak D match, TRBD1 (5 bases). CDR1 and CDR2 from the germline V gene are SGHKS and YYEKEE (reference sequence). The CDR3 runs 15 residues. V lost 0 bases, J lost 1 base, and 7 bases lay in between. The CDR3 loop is CASSLVGLNTGELFF. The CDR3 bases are TGTGCCAGCAGCTTGGTGGGGCTGAACACCGGGGAGCTGTTTTTT. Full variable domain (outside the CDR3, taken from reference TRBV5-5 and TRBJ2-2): DAGVTQSPTHLIKTRGQQVTLRCSPISGHKSVSWYQQVLGQGPQFIFQYYEKEERGRGNFPDRFSARQFPNYSSELNVNALLLGDSALYLCASSLVGLNTGELFFGEGSRLTVL.

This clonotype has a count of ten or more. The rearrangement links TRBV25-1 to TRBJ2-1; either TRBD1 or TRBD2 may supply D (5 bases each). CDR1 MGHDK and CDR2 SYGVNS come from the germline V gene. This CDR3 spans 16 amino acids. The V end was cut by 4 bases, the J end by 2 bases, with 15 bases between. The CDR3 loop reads CASSGHSEGPYNEQFF. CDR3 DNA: TGTGCCAGCAGTGGACATTCCGAGGGGCCCTACAATGAGCAGTTCTTC.

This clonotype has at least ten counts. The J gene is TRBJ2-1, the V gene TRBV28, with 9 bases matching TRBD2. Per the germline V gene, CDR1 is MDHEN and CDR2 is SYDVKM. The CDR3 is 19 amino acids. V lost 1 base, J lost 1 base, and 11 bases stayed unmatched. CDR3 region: CASSLFPPSGVDSYNEQFF. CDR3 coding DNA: TGTGCCAGCAGTTTATTCCCCCCTAGCGGGGTGGATTCCTACAATGAGCAGTTCTTC.

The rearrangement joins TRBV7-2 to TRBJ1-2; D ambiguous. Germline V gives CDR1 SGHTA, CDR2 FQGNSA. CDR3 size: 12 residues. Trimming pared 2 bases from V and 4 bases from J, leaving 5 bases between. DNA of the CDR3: TGTGCCAGCAGCTTATCCATCTATGGCTACACCTTC. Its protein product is CASSLSIYGYTF.

The CDR3: CASSVGSGNQPQHF. Here the CDR3 DNA reads TGTGCCAGCAGCGTAGGGTCAGGGAATCAGCCCCAGCATTTT. The chain carries TRBV9 and TRBJ1-5; D possibly corresponds to TRBD1 (5 bases). Trimming took 0 bases from V and 4 from J, leaving 8 bases between them. The CDR3 sequence is 14 residues long. Germline CDR1 reads SGDLS; CDR2 reads YYNGEE.

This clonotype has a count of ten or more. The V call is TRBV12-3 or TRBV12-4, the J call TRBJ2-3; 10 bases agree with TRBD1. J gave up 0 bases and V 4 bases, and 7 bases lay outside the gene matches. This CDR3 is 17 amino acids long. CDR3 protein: CASSSRQGALSTDTQYF. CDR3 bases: TGTGCCAGCAGTTCCCGACAGGGGGCATTAAGCACAGATACGCAGTATTTT.

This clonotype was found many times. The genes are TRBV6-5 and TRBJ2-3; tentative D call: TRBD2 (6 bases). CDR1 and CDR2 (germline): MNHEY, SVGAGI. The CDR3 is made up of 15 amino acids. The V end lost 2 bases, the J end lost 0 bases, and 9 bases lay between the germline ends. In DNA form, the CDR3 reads TGTGCCAGCAGTTACGTGGGACTTAGCACAGATACGCAGTATTTT. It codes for CASSYVGLSTDTQYF.

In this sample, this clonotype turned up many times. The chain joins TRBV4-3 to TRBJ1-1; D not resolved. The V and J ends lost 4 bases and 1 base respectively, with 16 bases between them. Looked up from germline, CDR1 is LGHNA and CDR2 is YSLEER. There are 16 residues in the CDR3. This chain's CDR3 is CASSPHPGLGNTEAFF. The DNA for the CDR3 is TGCGCCAGCAGCCCACACCCCGGACTAGGGAACACTGAAGCTTTCTTT.

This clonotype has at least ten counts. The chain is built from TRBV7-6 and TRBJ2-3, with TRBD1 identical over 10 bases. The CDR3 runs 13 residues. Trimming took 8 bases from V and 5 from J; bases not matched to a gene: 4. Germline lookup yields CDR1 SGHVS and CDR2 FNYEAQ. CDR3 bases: TGTGCCAGCGGGACAGGGGCTGGAGATACGCAGTATTTT. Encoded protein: CASGTGAGDTQYF.

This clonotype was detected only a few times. The CDR3 nucleotides read TGCGCCAGCAGACTCCAACTAGCGGGACTCTGGGATACGCAGTATTTT. Encoded protein: CASRLQLAGLWDTQYF. V usage is TRBV4-3 and J usage is TRBJ2-3, with 10 bases lining up with TRBD2. Germline V gene sequence: CDR1 LGHNA, CDR2 YSLEER. Trimming cost V 6 bases and J 6 bases; bases outside gene matches: 12. This CDR3 is built from 16 residues.

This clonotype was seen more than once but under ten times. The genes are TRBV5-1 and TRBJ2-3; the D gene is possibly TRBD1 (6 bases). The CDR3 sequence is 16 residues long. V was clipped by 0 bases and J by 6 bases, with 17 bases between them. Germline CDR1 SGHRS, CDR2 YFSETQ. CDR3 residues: CASSLGANRVADTQYF. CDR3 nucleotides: TGCGCCAGCAGCTTGGGGGCGAACAGGGTTGCGGATACGCAGTATTTT.

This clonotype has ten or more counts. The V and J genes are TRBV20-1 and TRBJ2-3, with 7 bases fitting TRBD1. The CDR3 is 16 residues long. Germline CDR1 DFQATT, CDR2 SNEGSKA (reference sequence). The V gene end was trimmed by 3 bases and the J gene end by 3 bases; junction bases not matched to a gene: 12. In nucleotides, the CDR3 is TGCAGTGCTAGGCCGCGGACAGGCCGGGTGACAGATACGCAGTATTTT. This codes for CSARPRTGRVTDTQYF.

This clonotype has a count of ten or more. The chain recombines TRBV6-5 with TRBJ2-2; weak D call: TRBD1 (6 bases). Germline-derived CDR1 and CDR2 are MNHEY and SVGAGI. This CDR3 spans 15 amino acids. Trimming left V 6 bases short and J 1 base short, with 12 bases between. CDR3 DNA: TGTGCCAGCAGAAGACAGGCGTTGAACACCGGGGAGCTGTTTTTT. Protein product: CASRRQALNTGELFF.

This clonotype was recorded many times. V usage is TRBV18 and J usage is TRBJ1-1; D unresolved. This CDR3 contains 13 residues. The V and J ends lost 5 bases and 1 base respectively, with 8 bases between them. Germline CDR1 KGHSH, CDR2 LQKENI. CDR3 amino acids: CASSTDRNTEAFF. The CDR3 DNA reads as TGTGCCAGCTCAACTGATAGGAACACTGAAGCTTTCTTT.

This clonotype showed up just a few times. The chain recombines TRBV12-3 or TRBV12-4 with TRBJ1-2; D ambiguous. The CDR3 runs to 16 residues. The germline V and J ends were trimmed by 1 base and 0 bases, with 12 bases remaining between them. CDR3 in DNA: TGTGCCAGCAGTTTAGAAGGGAGCGGAACTAACTATGGCTACACCTTC. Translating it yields CASSLEGSGTNYGYTF.

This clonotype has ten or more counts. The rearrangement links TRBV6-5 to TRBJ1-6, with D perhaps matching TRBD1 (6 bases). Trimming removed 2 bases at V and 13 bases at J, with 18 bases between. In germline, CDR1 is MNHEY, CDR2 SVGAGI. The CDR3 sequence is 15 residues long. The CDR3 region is CASSYGGQGSGPLHF. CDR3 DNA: TGTGCCAGCAGTTACGGGGGGCAAGGTAGTGGGCCCCTCCACTTT.

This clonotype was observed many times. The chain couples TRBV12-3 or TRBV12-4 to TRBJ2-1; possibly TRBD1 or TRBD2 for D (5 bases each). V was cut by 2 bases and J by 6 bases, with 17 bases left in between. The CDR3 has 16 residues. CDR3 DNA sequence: TGTGCCAGCAGTTTATTTGGGGGTGCTTCTGTCAATGAGCAGTTCTTC. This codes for CASSLFGGASVNEQFF.

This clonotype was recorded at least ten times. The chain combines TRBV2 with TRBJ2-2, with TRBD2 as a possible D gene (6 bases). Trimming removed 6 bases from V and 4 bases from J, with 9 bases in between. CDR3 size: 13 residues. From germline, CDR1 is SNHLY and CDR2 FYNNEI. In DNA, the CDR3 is TGTGCCAGCAGGATCGGGGGCACCGGGGAGCTGTTTTTT. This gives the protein CASRIGGTGELFF.

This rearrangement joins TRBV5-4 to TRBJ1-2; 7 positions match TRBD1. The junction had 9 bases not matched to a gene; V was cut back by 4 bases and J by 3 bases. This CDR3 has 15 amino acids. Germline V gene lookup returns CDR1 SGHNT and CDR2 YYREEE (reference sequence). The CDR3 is CASSRKGGEYYGYTF. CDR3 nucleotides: TGTGCCAGCAGCAGAAAAGGGGGCGAGTACTATGGCTACACCTTC.

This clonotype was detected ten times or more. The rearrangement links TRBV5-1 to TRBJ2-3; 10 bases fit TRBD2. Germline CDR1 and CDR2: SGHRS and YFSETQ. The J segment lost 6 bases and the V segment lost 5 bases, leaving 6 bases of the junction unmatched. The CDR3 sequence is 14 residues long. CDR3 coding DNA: TGCGCCAGCAGAGTAACTAGCGGGGACGATACGCAGTATTTT. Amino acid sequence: CASRVTSGDDTQYF.

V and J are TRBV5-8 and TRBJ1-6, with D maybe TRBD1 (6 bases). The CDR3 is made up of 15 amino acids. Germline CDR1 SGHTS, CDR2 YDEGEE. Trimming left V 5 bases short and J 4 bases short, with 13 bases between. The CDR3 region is CASRQDSQYNSPLHF. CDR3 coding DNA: TGTGCCAGCAGACAGGACAGCCAATATAATTCACCCCTCCACTTT.